This TCR beta chain derives from a study of blood T cell repertoires in COVID-19. The overall study: Some COVID-19 samples were acute and others convalescent; all came from the United States, Italy and Spain.

The table came from immunoSEQ multiplex PCR; TCRdb's copy has only in-frame clones and leaves some out. There are a few hundred thousand clones in the sample; approximately 86% occur only once, and 3% to 4% lies in the top ten. Individuals drawn from 20 to 25 US areas were about 18 to 90 years old. V was pared by 5 bases and J by 4 bases, with 11 bases between. Germline CDR1 is SEHNR and CDR2 is FQNEAQ (reference sequence). CDR3 length: 13 residues. This chain uses TRBV7-9 with TRBJ1-2, with a possible D match to TRBD1 (5 bases). The receptor was derived from a middle-aged woman with acute COVID-19. Sequencing was performed on PBMCs or T cells enriched from blood (not recorded which). The CDR3 nucleotides are TGTGCCAGCAGCCGGGGGGAGGGCTATGGCTACACCTTC. Its protein product is CASSRGEGYGYTF.